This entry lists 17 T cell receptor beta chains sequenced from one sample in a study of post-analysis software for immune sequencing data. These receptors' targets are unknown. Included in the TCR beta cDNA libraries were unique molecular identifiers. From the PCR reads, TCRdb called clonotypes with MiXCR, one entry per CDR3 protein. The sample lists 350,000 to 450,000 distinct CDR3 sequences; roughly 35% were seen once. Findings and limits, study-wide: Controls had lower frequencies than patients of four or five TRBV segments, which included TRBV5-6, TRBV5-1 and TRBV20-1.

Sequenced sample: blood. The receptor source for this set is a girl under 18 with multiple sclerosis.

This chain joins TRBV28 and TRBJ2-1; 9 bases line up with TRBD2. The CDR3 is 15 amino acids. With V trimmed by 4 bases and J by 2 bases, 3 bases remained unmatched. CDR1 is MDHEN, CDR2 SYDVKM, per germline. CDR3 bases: TGTGCCAGCAGTTCCCCTAGCGGGACCTACAATGAGCAGTTCTTC. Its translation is CASSSPSGTYNEQFF.

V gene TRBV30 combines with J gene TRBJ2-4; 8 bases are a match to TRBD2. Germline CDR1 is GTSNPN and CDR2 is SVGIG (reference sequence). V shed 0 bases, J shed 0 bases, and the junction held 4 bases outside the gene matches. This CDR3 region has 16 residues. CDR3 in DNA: TGTGCCTGGAGTGTTAGCGGGAAACTAGCCAAAAACATTCAGTACTTC. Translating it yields CAWSVSGKLAKNIQYF.

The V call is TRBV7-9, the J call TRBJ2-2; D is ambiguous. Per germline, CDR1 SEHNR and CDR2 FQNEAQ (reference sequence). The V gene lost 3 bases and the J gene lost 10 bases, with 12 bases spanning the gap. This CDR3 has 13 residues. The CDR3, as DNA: TGTGCCAGCAGCTTTGCCGAGGTCTCGGAGCTGTTTTTT. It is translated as CASSFAEVSELFF. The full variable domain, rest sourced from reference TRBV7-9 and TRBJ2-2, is DTGVSQNPRHKITKRGQNVTFRCDPISEHNRLYWYRQTLGQGPEFLTYFQNEAQLEKSRLLSDRFSAERPKGSFSTLEIQRTEQGDSAMYLCASSFAEVSELFFGEGSRLTVL.

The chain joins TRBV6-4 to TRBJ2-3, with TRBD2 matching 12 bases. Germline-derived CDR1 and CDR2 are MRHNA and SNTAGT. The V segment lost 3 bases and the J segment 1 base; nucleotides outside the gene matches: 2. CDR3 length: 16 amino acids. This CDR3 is CASSETSGGGTDTQYF. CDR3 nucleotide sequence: TGTGCCAGCAGTGAGACTAGCGGGGGTGGCACAGATACGCAGTATTTT.

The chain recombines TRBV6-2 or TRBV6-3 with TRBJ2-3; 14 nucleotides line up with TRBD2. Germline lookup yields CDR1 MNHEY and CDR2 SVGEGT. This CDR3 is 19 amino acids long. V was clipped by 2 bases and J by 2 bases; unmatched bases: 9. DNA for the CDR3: TGTGCCAGCAGTTACCCCATGGGACTAGCGGGGGCACCCACAGATACGCAGTATTTT. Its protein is CASSYPMGLAGAPTDTQYF.

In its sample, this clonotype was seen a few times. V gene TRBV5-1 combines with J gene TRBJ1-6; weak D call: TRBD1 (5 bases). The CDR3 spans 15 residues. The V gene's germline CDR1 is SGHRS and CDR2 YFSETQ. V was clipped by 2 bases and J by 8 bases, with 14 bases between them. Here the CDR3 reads CASSFGPGPDSPLHF. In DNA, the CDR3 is TGCGCCAGCAGCTTTGGACCAGGGCCGGATTCACCCCTCCACTTT. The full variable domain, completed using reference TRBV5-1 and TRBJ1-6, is KAGVTQTPRYLIKTRGQQVTLSCSPISGHRSVSWYQQTPGQGLQFLFEYFSETQRNKGNFPGRFSGRQFSNSRSEMNVSTLELGDSALYLCASSFGPGPDSPLHFGNGTRLTVT.

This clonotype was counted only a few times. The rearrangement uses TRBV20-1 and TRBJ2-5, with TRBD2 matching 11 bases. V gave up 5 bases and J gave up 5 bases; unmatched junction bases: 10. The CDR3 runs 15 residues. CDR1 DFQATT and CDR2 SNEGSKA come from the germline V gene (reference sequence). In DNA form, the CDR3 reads TGCAGTGCTGGATCGGGACTAGCGGATCGGGAGACCCAGTACTTC. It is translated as CSAGSGLADRETQYF.

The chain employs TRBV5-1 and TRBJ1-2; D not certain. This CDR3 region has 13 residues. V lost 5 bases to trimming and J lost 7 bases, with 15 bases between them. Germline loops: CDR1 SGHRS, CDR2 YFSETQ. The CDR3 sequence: CASRTAAQAGYTF. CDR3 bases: TGCGCCAGCAGGACCGCGGCCCAAGCTGGCTACACCTTC.

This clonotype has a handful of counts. As DNA, the CDR3 is TGCGCCAGCAGCCAAGTTAGCGGTAACGCCCATCCCCAGGAGGAGACCCAGTACTTC. Residues: CASSQVSGNAHPQEETQYF. The chain employs TRBV4-1 and TRBJ2-7; maybe TRBD2 (6 bases). Judging by the DNA end, TRBJ2-5 fits better; the J call may be wrong. The CDR3 loop spans 19 amino acids. Germline V gene lookup returns CDR1 MGHRA and CDR2 YSYEKL.

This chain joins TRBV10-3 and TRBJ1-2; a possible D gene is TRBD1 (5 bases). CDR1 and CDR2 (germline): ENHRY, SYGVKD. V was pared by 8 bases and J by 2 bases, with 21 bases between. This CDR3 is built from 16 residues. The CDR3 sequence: CAIRRGDSPKNYGYTF. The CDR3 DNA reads TGTGCCATCCGGAGGGGTGACAGCCCTAAGAACTATGGCTACACCTTC.

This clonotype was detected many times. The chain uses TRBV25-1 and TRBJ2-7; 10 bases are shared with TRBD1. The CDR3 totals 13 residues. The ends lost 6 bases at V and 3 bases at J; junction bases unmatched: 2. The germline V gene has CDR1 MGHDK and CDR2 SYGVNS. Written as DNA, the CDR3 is TGTGCCAGCAGAGGGACAGGGGTCTACGAGCAGTACTTC. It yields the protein CASRGTGVYEQYF.

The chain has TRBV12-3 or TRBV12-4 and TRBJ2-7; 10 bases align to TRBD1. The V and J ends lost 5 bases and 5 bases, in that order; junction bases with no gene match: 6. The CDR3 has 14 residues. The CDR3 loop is CASSRDRGIDEQYF. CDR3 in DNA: TGTGCCAGCAGTCGGGACAGGGGAATCGACGAGCAGTACTTC.

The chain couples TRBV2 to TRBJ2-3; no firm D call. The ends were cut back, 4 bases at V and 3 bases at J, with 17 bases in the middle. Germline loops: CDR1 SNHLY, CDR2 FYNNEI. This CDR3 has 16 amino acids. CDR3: CASSGAYGGETDTQYF. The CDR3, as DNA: TGTGCCAGCAGTGGGGCGTACGGCGGAGAAACAGATACGCAGTATTTT.

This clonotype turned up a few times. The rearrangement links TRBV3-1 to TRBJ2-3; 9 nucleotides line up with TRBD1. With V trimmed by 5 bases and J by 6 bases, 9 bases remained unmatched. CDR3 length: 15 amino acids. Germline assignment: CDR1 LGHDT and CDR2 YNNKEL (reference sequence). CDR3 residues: CASSYQQGAGDTQYF. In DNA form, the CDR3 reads TGTGCCAGCAGCTATCAACAGGGGGCTGGTGATACGCAGTATTTT.

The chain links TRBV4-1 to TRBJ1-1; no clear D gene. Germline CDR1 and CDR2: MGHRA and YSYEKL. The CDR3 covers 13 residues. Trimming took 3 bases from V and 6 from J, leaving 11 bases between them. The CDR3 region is CASSQVSVAEAFF. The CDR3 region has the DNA TGCGCCAGCAGCCAGGTCTCGGTTGCTGAAGCTTTCTTT.

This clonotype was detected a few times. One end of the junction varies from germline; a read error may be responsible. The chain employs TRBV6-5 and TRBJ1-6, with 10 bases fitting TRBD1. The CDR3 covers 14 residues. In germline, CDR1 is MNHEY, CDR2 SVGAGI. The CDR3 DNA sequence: TGTGCCGGCAGTTACGGGACAGGGGTTTCACCCCTCCACTTT. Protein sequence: CAGSYGTGVSPLHF.

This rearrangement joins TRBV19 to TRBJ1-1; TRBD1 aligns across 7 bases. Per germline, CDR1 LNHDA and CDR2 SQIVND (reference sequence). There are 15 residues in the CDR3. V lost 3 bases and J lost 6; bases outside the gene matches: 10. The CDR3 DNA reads TGTGCCAGTAGTATCGGCGGTTACAGGGGCGCTGAAGCTTTCTTT. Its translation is CASSIGGYRGAEAFF.